Listed here are 8 T cell receptor beta chains from one sample, sequenced in a study of T-cell reconstitution after alpha-beta-depleted transplantation in children (dated by TCRdb to the mid-2010s). The library was built by means of PCR. Sequencing instrument: Illumina HiSeq 2500. TCR libraries were prepared with molecular barcoding, using unique molecular identifiers to normalize TCRbeta repertoire quantification. TCRdb itself trimmed the public reads at Q25 with fastp, ran MiXCR and retained productive beta chains. When rows share a CDR3 protein, they turn into one entry using the most common DNA and genes. This sample has hundreds of thousands of distinct CDR3 sequences in its table, and about 14% of those were observed once. The top ten clones comprise around 4.5% of the sample. The sequencing here drew on PBMCs, taken from the stem cell graft. These receptors came from a human donor who donated a stem cell graft to a child with Fanconi anemia.

This clonotype was seen more than once but under ten times. The genes are TRBV7-9 and TRBJ1-2; 9 bases are a match to TRBD1. After removal of 5 bases from V and 6 bases from J, the junction contained 7 bases not matched to a gene. The germline V gene encodes CDR1 SEHNR and CDR2 FQNEAQ (reference sequence). The CDR3 loop spans 14 amino acids. The CDR3 is CASSRPGQGHGYTF. DNA of the CDR3: TGTGCCAGCAGCCGCCCGGGACAGGGCCATGGCTACACCTTC. Based on the CDR3 plus reference TRBV7-9 and TRBJ1-2, the full variable domain is DTGVSQNPRHKITKRGQNVTFRCDPISEHNRLYWYRQTLGQGPEFLTYFQNEAQLEKSRLLSDRFSAERPKGSFSTLEIQRTEQGDSAMYLCASSRPGQGHGYTFGSGTRLTVV.

In its sample, this clonotype was seen many times. The chain is built from TRBV18 and TRBJ2-1, with 10 nucleotides matching TRBD2. Germline V CDR1 and CDR2: KGHSH, LQKENI. The V and J ends lost 1 base and 5 bases, in that order; junction bases with no gene match: 5. The CDR3 has 16 amino acids. CDR3 protein: CASSPRIAGGDNEQFF. The CDR3 DNA follows: TGTGCCAGCTCACCACGGATAGCGGGGGGCGACAATGAGCAGTTCTTC.

This chain uses TRBV20-1 with TRBJ2-1; 13 nucleotides line up with TRBD2. Germline V CDR1 and CDR2: DFQATT, SNEGSKA (reference sequence). V gave up 7 bases and J gave up 7 bases; unmatched junction bases: 4. The CDR3 extends over 13 amino acids. The CDR3 coding sequence is TGCAGTGTCCGGACTAGCGGGAGAAATGAGCAGTTCTTC. Translating it yields CSVRTSGRNEQFF.

In this sample, this clonotype turned up many times. The CDR3 is CASSSGSSYNEQFF. The CDR3 coding sequence is TGTGCCAGCAGTTCAGGGTCCTCCTACAATGAGCAGTTCTTC. This chain uses TRBV6-2 or TRBV6-3 with TRBJ2-1, with D perhaps TRBD1 (5 bases). Germline-derived CDR1 and CDR2 are MNHEY and SVGEGT. The V end lost 4 bases, the J end lost 0 bases, and 7 bases lay between the germline ends. The CDR3 spans 14 residues.

This chain joins TRBV28 and TRBJ2-3, with TRBD2 as a possible D gene (7 bases). This CDR3 is built from 16 residues. The germline V gene encodes CDR1 MDHEN and CDR2 SYDVKM. Trimming stripped 3 bases from V and 0 bases from J, with 13 bases between. CDR3 in DNA: TGTGCCAGCAGTTTTGGAGGGGGGGGGAGCACAGATACGCAGTATTTT. This codes for CASSFGGGGSTDTQYF.

The table lists this clonotype with a count of one. The chain uses TRBV25-1 and TRBJ2-1; a weak D match, TRBD1 (5 bases). Germline V gives CDR1 MGHDK, CDR2 SYGVNS. The CDR3 extends over 12 amino acids. The germline V and J ends were trimmed by 6 bases and 5 bases, with 8 bases remaining between them. The CDR3 bases are TGTGCCAGCAGAGGGGAACACAATGAGCAGTTCTTC. Translating gives CASRGEHNEQFF.

This clonotype has at least ten counts. This chain uses TRBV4-3 with TRBJ1-2, with D possibly TRBD1 on 6 matching bases. Trimming pared 4 bases from V and 3 bases from J, leaving 15 bases between. The CDR3 has 15 amino acids. Germline V CDR1 and CDR2: LGHNA, YSLEER. CDR3 region: CASSLSERTDYGYTF. The CDR3 DNA reads TGCGCCAGCAGCCTATCGGAGCGGACAGACTATGGCTACACCTTC.

This clonotype turned up a few times. The chain is built from TRBV28 and TRBJ1-1; weak D call: TRBD1 (5 bases). This CDR3 contains 16 residues. Between the trimmed V and J ends, which lost 6 bases and 1 base, there was a span of 18 bases. Germline-derived CDR1 and CDR2 are MDHEN and SYDVKM. CDR3 nucleotides: TGTGCCAGCAGCAGGGCTACGGGTTGGAAGAACACTGAAGCTTTCTTT. Protein product: CASSRATGWKNTEAFF.